This T cell receptor (beta chain) was captured in a study of blood T cells in healthy people across ages. Broader study findings: Age showed a roughly linear inverse relationship with TCR beta diversity per million T cells. The study could not conclusively compare naive and antigen-experienced cells, given its unsorted PBMCs.

Primed by a sample-barcoded 5' primer and a J-beta primer mix, a second PCR proceeded for about 6 to 12 cycles. TCRdb used MiXCR to reprocess the 5' RACE reads, holding one entry per CDR3 protein. Among a few hundred thousand distinct CDR3 sequences listed, roughly 29% were seen once. As concerns this clonotype: Its specificity is not known. A read error may produce the germline difference seen at one junction end.

CDR1 MDHEN and CDR2 SYDVKM come from the germline V gene. The CDR3 consists of 12 residues. The source material was blood. The TCR sequence derives from a woman in her sixties or seventies in good health. The chain employs TRBV28 and TRBJ2-7; 7 nucleotides align to TRBD2. CDR3 sequence (DNA): TGTGCCAGCAATTTAAGGAGCGGGGTAGGGTACTTC. It specifies CASNLRSGVGYF.